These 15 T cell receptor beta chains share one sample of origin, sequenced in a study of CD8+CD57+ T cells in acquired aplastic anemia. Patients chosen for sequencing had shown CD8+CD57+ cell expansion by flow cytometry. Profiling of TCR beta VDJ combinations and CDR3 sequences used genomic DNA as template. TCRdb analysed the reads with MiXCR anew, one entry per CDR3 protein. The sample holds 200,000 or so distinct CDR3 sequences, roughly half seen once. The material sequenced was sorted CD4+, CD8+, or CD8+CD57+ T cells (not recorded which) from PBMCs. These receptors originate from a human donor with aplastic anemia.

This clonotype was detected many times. CDR3: CASARGQGSTEAFF. The CDR3 coding sequence is TGTGCCAGCGCCCGAGGGCAGGGTAGCACTGAAGCTTTCTTT. The V and J genes are TRBV12-3 or TRBV12-4 and TRBJ1-1, with D perhaps matching TRBD1 (5 bases). With 8 bases removed from V and 4 bases from J, the gap between germline ends came to 17 bases. This CDR3 is built from 14 residues.

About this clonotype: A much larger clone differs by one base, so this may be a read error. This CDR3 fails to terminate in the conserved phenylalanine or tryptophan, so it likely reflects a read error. The CDR3 protein is CASSSDRARNQPQHS. CDR3 DNA: TGTGCCAGCAGCTCGGACAGGGCGCGCAATCAGCCCCAGCATTCT. This chain uses TRBV6-1 with TRBJ1-5; 8 bases fit TRBD1. This CDR3 comprises 15 residues. J gave up 2 bases and V 6 bases, and 6 bases lay outside the gene matches. Per the germline V gene, CDR1 is MNHNS and CDR2 is SASEGT.

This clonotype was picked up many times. The CDR3 reads CASSAEASGNTIYF. In DNA form, the CDR3 reads TGTGCCAGCAGCGCAGAGGCCTCGGGAAACACCATATATTTT. This chain uses TRBV9 with TRBJ1-3; no firm D call. The CDR3 covers 14 residues. The V end was cut by 3 bases, the J end by 4 bases, with 11 bases between. Germline assignment: CDR1 SGDLS and CDR2 YYNGEE.

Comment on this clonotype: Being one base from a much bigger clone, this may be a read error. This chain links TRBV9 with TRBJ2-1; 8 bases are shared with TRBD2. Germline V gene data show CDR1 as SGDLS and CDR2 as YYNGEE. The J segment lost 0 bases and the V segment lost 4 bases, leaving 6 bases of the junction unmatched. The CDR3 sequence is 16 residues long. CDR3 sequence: CASSPSGGRSYNEQFF. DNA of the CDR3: TGTGCCAGCAGCCCGAGCGGGGGACGCTCCTACAATGAGCAGTTCTTC.

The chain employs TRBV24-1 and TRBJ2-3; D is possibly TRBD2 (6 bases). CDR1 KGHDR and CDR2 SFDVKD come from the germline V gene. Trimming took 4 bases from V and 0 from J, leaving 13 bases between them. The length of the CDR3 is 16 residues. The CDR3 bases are TGTGCCACCAGTGACCAAGCGGGCCATAGCACAGATACGCAGTATTTT. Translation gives CATSDQAGHSTDTQYF.

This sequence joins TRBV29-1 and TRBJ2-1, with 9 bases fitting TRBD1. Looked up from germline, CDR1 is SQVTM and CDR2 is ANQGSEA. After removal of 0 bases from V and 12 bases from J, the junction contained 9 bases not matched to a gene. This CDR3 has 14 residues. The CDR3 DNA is TGCAGCGTTGAAGATCCGGGACAGGGTCTTTTGCAGTTCTTC. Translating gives CSVEDPGQGLLQFF.

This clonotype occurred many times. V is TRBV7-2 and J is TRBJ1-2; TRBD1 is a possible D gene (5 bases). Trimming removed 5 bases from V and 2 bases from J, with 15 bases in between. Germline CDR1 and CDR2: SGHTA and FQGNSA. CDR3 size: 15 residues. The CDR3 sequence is CASSKGAQENYGYTF. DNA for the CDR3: TGTGCCAGCAGCAAAGGGGCCCAGGAGAACTATGGCTACACCTTC. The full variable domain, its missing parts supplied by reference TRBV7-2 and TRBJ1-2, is GAGVSQSPSNKVTEKGKDVELRCDPISGHTALYWYRQSLGQGLEFLIYFQGNSAPDKSGLPSDRFSAERTGGSVSTLTIQRTQQEDSAVYLCASSKGAQENYGYTFGSGTRLTVV.

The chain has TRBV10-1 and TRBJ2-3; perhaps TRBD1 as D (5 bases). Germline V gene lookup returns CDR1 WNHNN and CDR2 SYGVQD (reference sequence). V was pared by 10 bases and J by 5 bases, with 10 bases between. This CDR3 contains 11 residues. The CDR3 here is CATSQGDTQYF. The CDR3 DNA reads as TGCGCCACCTCCCAGGGAGATACGCAGTATTTT.

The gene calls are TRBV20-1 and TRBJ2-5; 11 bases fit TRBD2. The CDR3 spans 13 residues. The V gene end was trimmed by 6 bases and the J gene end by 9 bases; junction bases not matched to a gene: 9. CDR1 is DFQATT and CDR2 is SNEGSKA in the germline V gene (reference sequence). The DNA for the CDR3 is TGCAGTGCGGATGCGGGACTAGCGGCACCCCAGTACTTC. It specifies CSADAGLAAPQYF.

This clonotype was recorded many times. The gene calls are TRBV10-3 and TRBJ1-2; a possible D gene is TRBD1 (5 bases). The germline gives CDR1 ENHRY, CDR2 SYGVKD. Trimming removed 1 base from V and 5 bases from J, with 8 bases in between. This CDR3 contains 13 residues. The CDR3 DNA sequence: TGTGCCATCAGTGAGTTACAGGTATATGGCTACACCTTC. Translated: CAISELQVYGYTF.

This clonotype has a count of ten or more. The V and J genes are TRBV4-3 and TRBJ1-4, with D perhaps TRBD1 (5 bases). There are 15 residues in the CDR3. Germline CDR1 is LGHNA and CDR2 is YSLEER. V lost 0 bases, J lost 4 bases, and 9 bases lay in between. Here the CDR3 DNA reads TGCGCCAGCAGCCAAGAGGGGCGTTATAATGAAAAACTGTTTTTT. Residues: CASSQEGRYNEKLFF.

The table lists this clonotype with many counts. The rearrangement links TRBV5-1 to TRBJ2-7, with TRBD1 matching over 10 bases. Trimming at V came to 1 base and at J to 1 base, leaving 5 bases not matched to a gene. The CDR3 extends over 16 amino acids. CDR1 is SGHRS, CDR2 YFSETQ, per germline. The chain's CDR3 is CASSLWGQGPSYEQYF. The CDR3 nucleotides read TGCGCCAGCAGCTTGTGGGGACAGGGGCCATCCTACGAGCAGTACTTC. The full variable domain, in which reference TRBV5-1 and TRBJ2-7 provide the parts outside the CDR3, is KAGVTQTPRYLIKTRGQQVTLSCSPISGHRSVSWYQQTPGQGLQFLFEYFSETQRNKGNFPGRFSGRQFSNSRSEMNVSTLELGDSALYLCASSLWGQGPSYEQYFGPGTRLTVT.

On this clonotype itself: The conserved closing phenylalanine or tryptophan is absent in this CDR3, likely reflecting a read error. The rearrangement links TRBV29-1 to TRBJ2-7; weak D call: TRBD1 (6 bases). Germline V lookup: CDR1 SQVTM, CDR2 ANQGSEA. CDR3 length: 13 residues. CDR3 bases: TGCAGTTTATCGATGGCAGGGGCCTACGAGCAGTACCTC. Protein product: CSLSMAGAYEQYL.

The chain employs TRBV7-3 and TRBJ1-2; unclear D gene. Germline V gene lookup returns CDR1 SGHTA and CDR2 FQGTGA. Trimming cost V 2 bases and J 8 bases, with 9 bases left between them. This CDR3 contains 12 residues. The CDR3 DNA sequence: TGTGCCAGCAGCTTAGGGTCTGTGGGCTACACCTTC. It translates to CASSLGSVGYTF.

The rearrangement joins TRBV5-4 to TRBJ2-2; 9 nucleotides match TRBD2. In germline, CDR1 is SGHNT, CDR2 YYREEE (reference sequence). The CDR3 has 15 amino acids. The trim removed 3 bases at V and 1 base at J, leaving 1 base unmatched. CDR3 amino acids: CASSWTSVNTGELFF. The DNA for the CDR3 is TGTGCCAGCAGCTGGACTAGCGTGAACACCGGGGAGCTGTTTTTT.